The clone carrying this T cell receptor (beta chain) was counted a single time. Antigen specificity is unknown. The data derive from a study of T cell responses to AZD1222 COVID-19 vaccine. Study as a whole: Pooled samples include second doses given at about 4 or 12 weeks. Study-wide results and caveats: Regions 160-218 and 743-854 dominated among vaccine-associated CD4 TCRs spanning spike. Donors were mostly white British, more females; clonal diversity possibly underestimated. Only five or six people who got AZD1222 tested seropositive at baseline.

Assay: immunoSEQ multiplex PCR; the TCRdb copy retains only in-frame clones and omits some. Of approximately 160,000 clones listed, about nine tenths are singletons. Sequencing was performed on peripheral blood, taken on day 0 of AZD1222 vaccination. This sequence was found in an adult in good health.

The CDR3 reads CASSLRQGYNEQFF. CDR3 coding DNA: TGTGCCAGCAGCTTAAGACAGGGGTACAATGAGCAGTTCTTC. The chain combines TRBV11-2 with TRBJ2-1; TRBD1 matches 8 bases. Germline V lookup: CDR1 SGHAT, CDR2 FQNNGV. The CDR3 spans 14 residues. V trimming: 2 bases; J trimming: 4 bases; junction bases outside the gene matches: 1.